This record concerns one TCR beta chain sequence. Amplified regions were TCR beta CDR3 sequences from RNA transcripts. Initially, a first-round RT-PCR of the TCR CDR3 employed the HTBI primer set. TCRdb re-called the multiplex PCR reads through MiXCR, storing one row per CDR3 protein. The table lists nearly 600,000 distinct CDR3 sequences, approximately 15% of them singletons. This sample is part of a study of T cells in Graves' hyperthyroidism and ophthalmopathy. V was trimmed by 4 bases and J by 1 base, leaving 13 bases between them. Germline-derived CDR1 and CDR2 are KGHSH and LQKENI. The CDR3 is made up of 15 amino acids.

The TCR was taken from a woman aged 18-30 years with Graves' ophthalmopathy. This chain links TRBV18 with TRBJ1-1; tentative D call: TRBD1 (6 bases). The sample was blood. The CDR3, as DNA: TGTGCCAGCTCACAGATCAGGGGAGGGAACACTGAAGCTTTCTTT. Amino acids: CASSQIRGGNTEAFF.